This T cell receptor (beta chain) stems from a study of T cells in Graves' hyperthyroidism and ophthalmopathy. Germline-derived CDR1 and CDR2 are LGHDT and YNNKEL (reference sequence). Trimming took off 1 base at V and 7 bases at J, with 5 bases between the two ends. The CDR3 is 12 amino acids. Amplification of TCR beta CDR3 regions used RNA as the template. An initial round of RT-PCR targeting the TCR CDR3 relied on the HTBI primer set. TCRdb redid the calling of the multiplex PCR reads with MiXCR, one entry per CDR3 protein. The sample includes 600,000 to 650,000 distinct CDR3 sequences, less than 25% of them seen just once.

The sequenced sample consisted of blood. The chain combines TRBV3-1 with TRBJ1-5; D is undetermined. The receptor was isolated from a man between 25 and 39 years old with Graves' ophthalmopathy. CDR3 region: CASSQGPQPQHF. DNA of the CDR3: TGTGCCAGCAGCCAAGGCCCGCAGCCCCAGCATTTT.